The present TCR beta chain was sequenced within a study of early T cells in non-severe SARS-CoV-2 infection. Study details: Unpaired chains resulted from sequencing bulk RNA of unsorted whole blood. Study outcomes and limitations: Anti-spike CD8 specificities were favored by VDJdb matching, whose results missed private and CD4 specificities.

Attachment of unique molecular identifiers was made to individual cDNA molecules. TCRdb fed the 5' RACE reads into MiXCR, producing one record per CDR3 protein. This repertoire shows 52,000 or so distinct CDR3 sequences, about 6.1% found once; its top ten account for 5.5% to 7.5%. The ends lost 4 bases at V and 4 bases at J; junction bases unmatched: 10. The CDR3 length is 17 residues. The germline V gene encodes CDR1 LGHNA and CDR2 YSLEER. This clonotype was counted at least ten times. Antigen specificity is unknown. The TCR comes from an adult who was a healthcare worker with PCR-confirmed SARS-CoV-2 infection or an uninfected control (not recorded which). The chain couples TRBV4-3 to TRBJ2-3; 11 bases map to TRBD2. Sequenced here: whole blood, sampled at baseline. CDR3 loop: CASSPRALAGAADTQYF. CDR3 nucleotide sequence: TGCGCCAGCAGCCCCCGAGCACTAGCGGGGGCGGCAGATACGCAGTATTTT.